The source of this T cell receptor (beta chain) is a study of CD8 T cells in ankylosing spondylitis. Study-wide findings and caveats: Disease-associated clones were CD8+ and fairly uncommon in peripheral blood.

Each CDR3 protein is one row after TCRdb ran MiXCR on the 5' RACE reads. The data hold 200,000 or so distinct CDR3 sequences, with approximately 13% observed a single time. The sample holds many counts of this clonotype. Its antigen is undetermined. This receptor was obtained from a female donor with ankylosing spondylitis or in good health (not recorded which). Sequences were obtained from blood, either unsorted or a sorted T cell fraction (not recorded which).

Here the CDR3 reads CASSFSRVTDTQYF. In DNA, the CDR3 is TGTGCCAGCAGTTTCAGCAGGGTCACAGATACGCAGTATTTT. This rearrangement joins TRBV6-5 to TRBJ2-3, with D possibly TRBD1 on 5 matching bases. The CDR3 has 14 amino acids. Germline loops: CDR1 MNHEY, CDR2 SVGAGI. Between the trimmed V and J ends, which lost 4 bases and 2 bases, there was a span of 10 bases.